This T cell receptor beta chain was captured by sequencing in a study of shared T cell receptors in the human thymus. The V gene's germline CDR1 is GTSNPN and CDR2 SVGIG (reference sequence). The CDR3 covers 16 residues. J was trimmed by 5 bases and V by 3 bases; bases with no gene match: 10. Method: immunoSEQ multiplex PCR; TCRdb's copy keeps in-frame clones and lacks some. The sample lists some 700,000 clones; approximately 85% were seen once. These data were also reused for a study on human thymus T cells. As that report states: The donors were infants in Finland with congenital heart defects, otherwise immunologically healthy. Thymic material originated from resections removed in the course of corrective heart surgery. Apparent bias marked the V and J gene usage of thymic and blood repertoires.

V and J are TRBV30 and TRBJ1-1; TRBD1 matches at 12 bases. The source material was thymocytes. This TCR was recovered from a girl in the first two years of life with a congenital heart defect. Here the CDR3 reads CAWRFSGQGAETEAFF. Here the CDR3 DNA reads TGTGCCTGGAGGTTCTCGGGACAGGGGGCTGAGACTGAAGCTTTCTTT.